The 5 T cell receptor beta chains below all came from one sample that was sequenced in a study of T-cell memory formation after mild COVID-19. TCRdb used MiXCR to reprocess the 5' RACE reads, holding one entry per CDR3 protein. In the table there are roughly 400,000 distinct CDR3 sequences, about a sixth of which are singletons. Sequenced sample: PBMCs or a T cell subset sorted from them (not recorded which). These TCRs come from a man aged 18 to 29 who had mild COVID-19 (a few samples of this study predate the infection). Cell type and time point are not known.

This clonotype was seen more than once but under ten times. The chain employs TRBV12-3 or TRBV12-4 and TRBJ2-5, with 8 positions matching TRBD1. The CDR3 runs to 13 residues. V lost 7 bases, J lost 4 bases, and 5 bases stayed unmatched. The CDR3 is CASTLTGAETQYF. In DNA form, the CDR3 reads TGTGCCAGCACCCTGACAGGGGCAGAGACCCAGTACTTC.

This sequence joins TRBV5-1 and TRBJ1-2, with 8 bases matching TRBD1. The V and J ends lost 4 bases and 8 bases, in that order; junction bases with no gene match: 7. The CDR3 totals 13 residues. Germline V CDR1 and CDR2: SGHRS, YFSETQ. The CDR3 is CASSMTGEDGYTF. CDR3 DNA sequence: TGCGCCAGCAGCATGACAGGGGAAGACGGCTACACCTTC.

This clonotype came up a few times. The chain joins TRBV20-1 to TRBJ2-5; 9 bases are a match to TRBD2. The CDR3 has 14 residues. Germline V gives CDR1 DFQATT, CDR2 SNEGSKA (reference sequence). Trimming took 5 bases from V and 0 from J; bases not matched to a gene: 4. The CDR3 sequence: CSAFSGGNQETQYF. In DNA form, the CDR3 reads TGCAGTGCTTTTAGCGGGGGCAACCAAGAGACCCAGTACTTC.

V is TRBV6-5 and J is TRBJ2-3; 7 bases map to TRBD2. V was pared by 5 bases and J by 2 bases, with 7 bases of the junction left unmatched. Looked up from germline, CDR1 is MNHEY and CDR2 is SVGAGI. The CDR3 is 15 amino acids. The CDR3, as DNA: TGTGCCAGCAGTCCGGAGCGGGGTTACACAGATACGCAGTATTTT. Translated: CASSPERGYTDTQYF.

A few counts support this clonotype. The chain employs TRBV12-3 or TRBV12-4 and TRBJ2-1; 10 nucleotides agree with TRBD2. V was pared by 6 bases and J by 9 bases, with 11 bases of the junction left unmatched. The CDR3 contains 15 residues. In DNA, the CDR3 is TGTGCCAGCAGCAGAGAAGCGGGGGGGCGCCTTGAGCAGTTCTTC. Translated, it gives CASSREAGGRLEQFF.